This T cell receptor (beta chain) was identified in a study of lymphopenia after photon versus proton radiotherapy (dated 2019 in TCRdb). Study-wide context: In patients with gastrointestinal tumors who developed high-grade lymphopenia, the study compared the immunological effects of photon radiation therapy with those of proton radiation therapy. The cohort included over 15 patients with gastrointestinal tumors who developed lymphopenia after receiving either photon or proton therapy. The study was designed to characterize how the impact on the immune system differs between the two radiation modalities.

What the research found in general, with its limitations: Across the cohort, among patients who died, a greater drop in TCR diversity after the nadir was inversely correlated with overall survival time. After the lymphocyte count nadir, photon-treated repertoires showed oligoclonal expansion, especially of CD8+ Temra cells, which drove the drop in diversity. Relative stability during treatment was observed in proton-treated patients, whereas loss of naive T cells and TCR diversity and gain of effector/memory populations were observed in photon-treated patients. The authors looked at the survival association only in patients who died, and they framed better survival with proton therapy as a possibility rather than a demonstrated result.

Relative to germline, V is 6 bases shorter and J is 0 bases shorter, with 15 bases between their ends. Taken from cysteine to phenylalanine, the CDR3 has 16 residues. Only the CDR3 portion is preserved as DNA: 48 bases, with reading frame beginning at the first base. CDR1 and CDR2 (MDHEN, SYDVKM) derive from the germline V gene. Turning to this clone: The antigen this receptor binds is unknown. Within one base of it there is no much larger clone, and no base qualities were kept.

The library was built by means of the immunoSEQ multiplex PCR assay. Alongside multiparametric flow cytometry, deep sequencing of rearranged TCR beta loci was used to profile the T cell repertoires. TCRdb retrieved this table from immuneACCESS and kept in-frame rearrangements only. Not all clones are present; in checked studies, unresolved V genes account for under half, and no reason is known for the remainder. This sample gives 40,000 or so clones in total; 92% of them show up just once. The top ten clones comprise approximately 16% of the sample. The chain was built from TRBV28 and TRBJ1-3; the D gene is possibly TRBD1, with 5 bases matching. The receptor was isolated from a man in his sixties with cholangiocarcinoma. Sequencing used peripheral blood, obtained from a patient treated with photon-based radiotherapy. DNA sequence: TGTGCCAGCAGCCAGACCACCGGGGCCTCTGGAAACACCATATATTTT. This is translated as CASSQTTGASGNTIYF.